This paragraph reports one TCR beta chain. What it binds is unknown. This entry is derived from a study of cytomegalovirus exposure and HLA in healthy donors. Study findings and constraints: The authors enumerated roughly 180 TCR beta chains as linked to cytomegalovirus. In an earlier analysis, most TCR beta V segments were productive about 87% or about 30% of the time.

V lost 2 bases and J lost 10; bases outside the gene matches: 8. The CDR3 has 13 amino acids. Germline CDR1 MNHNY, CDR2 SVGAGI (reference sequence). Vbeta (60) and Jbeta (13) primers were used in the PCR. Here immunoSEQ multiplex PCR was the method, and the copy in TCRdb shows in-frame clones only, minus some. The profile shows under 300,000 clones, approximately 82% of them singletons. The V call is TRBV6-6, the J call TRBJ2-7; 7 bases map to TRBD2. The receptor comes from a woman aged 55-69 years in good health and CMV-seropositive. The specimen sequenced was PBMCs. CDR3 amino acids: CASSYLSGDLQYF. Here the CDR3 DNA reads TGTGCCAGCAGTTACCTAAGCGGGGATCTACAGTACTTC.